These 9 T cell receptor beta chains were sequenced from one sample in a study of T cells after yellow fever vaccination. One entry per CDR3 protein results from TCRdb running MiXCR on the 5' RACE reads. The repertoire has 350,000 to 550,000 distinct CDR3 sequences, around 20% of them found once; the top ten carry over 15%. The sequenced sample was PBMCs, obtained before the yellow fever booster vaccination. The source is a man between 18 and 29 years old who received the YFV17D yellow fever vaccine.

The chain links TRBV19 to TRBJ2-1, with 9 bases aligning to TRBD1. The V gene's germline CDR1 is LNHDA and CDR2 SQIVND (reference sequence). This CDR3 is 16 amino acids long. The V segment lost 7 bases and the J segment 4 bases; nucleotides outside the gene matches: 11. The CDR3 reads CASTPASGQGYNEQFF. CDR3 in DNA: TGTGCCAGTACCCCGGCGAGTGGACAGGGGTACAATGAGCAGTTCTTC.

The rearrangement links TRBV6-1 to TRBJ2-3; a possible D gene is TRBD1 (6 bases). V was pared by 6 bases and J by 3 bases, with 16 bases between. The V gene's germline CDR1 is MNHNS and CDR2 SASEGT. CDR3 length: 15 residues. The CDR3 reads CASRLQGMGTDTQYF. CDR3 bases: TGTGCCAGCAGGCTACAGGGCATGGGTACAGATACGCAGTATTTT.

This clonotype was detected only a few times. The V gene is TRBV27, the J gene TRBJ1-2; 9 nucleotides match TRBD1. Trimming took 4 bases from V and 6 from J; bases not matched to a gene: 3. This CDR3 comprises 13 residues. CDR1 MNHEY and CDR2 SMNVEV come from the germline V gene (reference sequence). CDR3 in amino acids: CASSWGTGNGYTF. The CDR3 DNA reads as TGTGCCAGCAGTTGGGGGACAGGGAATGGCTACACCTTC.

The chain couples TRBV6-1 to TRBJ2-2, with 8 bases aligning to TRBD1. CDR1 is MNHNS and CDR2 is SASEGT in the germline V gene. V shed 5 bases, J shed 6 bases, and the junction held 8 bases outside the gene matches. This CDR3 is built from 15 residues. DNA for the CDR3: TGTGCCAGCAGTTCCTGGACAGGGAGAGCCGGGGAGCTGTTTTTT. This codes for CASSSWTGRAGELFF.

The chain links TRBV6-2 or TRBV6-3 to TRBJ2-1, with 8 bases lining up with TRBD1. This CDR3 spans 14 amino acids. The junction had 13 bases not matched to a gene; V was cut back by 8 bases and J by 10 bases. Germline values: CDR1 MNHEY, CDR2 SVGEGT. This CDR3 is CASGRQGPLGEQFF. The CDR3 DNA sequence: TGTGCCAGCGGGCGACAGGGGCCCTTGGGGGAGCAGTTCTTC.

CDR3 protein: CASSLGQGSDGYTF. The CDR3 DNA is TGTGCCAGCAGCTTGGGACAGGGAAGCGATGGCTACACCTTC. The rearrangement joins TRBV7-9 to TRBJ1-2; 9 nucleotides align to TRBD1. The germline gives CDR1 SEHNR, CDR2 FQNEAQ (reference sequence). Trimming took 3 bases from V and 6 from J; bases not matched to a gene: 5. The CDR3 extends over 14 amino acids.

This clonotype appeared a few times. The chain employs TRBV4-3 and TRBJ2-2; possible D gene TRBD2, 7 bases. The CDR3 is 20 amino acids. Germline CDR1 LGHNA, CDR2 YSLEER. V lost 3 bases, J lost 0 bases, and 23 bases lay in between. CDR3 in DNA: TGCGCCAGCAGCCAGAGAGGGGGGGTAGACATCTACACGAACACCGGGGAGCTGTTTTTT. Translating it yields CASSQRGGVDIYTNTGELFF.

V is TRBV13 and J is TRBJ2-3, with 7 bases aligning to TRBD2. The CDR3 has 13 residues. Per the germline V gene, CDR1 is PRHDT and CDR2 is FYEKMQ (reference sequence). V gave up 5 bases and J gave up 7 bases; unmatched junction bases: 6. For the CDR3, the DNA is TGTGCCAGCAGCCCGCTAGCGGATAATACGCAGTATTTT. It codes for CASSPLADNTQYF. The variable domain in full, with the rest retrieved from reference TRBV13 and TRBJ2-3, is AAGVIQSPRHLIKEKRETATLKCYPIPRHDTVYWYQQGPGQDPQFLISFYEKMQSDKGSIPDRFSAQQFSDYHSELNMSSLELGDSALYFCASSPLADNTQYFGPGTRLTVL.

The V and J genes are TRBV4-3 and TRBJ1-6; D gene unclear. Germline V gene lookup returns CDR1 LGHNA and CDR2 YSLEER. This CDR3 is 16 amino acids long. Between the trimmed V and J ends, which lost 1 base and 4 bases, there was a span of 11 bases. The CDR3 region is CASSQAWTDYNSPLHF. CDR3 coding DNA: TGCGCCAGCAGCCAAGCGTGGACGGATTATAATTCACCCCTCCACTTT.